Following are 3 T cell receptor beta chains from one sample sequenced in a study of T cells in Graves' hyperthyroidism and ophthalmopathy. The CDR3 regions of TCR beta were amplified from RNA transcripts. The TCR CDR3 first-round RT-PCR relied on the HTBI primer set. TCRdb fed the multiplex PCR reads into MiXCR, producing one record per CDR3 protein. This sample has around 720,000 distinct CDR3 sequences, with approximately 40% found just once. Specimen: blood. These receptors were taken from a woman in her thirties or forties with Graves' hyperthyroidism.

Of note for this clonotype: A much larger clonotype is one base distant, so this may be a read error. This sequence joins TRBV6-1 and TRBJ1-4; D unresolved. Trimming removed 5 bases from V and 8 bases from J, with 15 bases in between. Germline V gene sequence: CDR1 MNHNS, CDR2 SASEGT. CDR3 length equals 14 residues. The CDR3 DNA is TGTGCCAGCAGTCCACTAAGGTCGGGCGAAAAACTGTTTTTT. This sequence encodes CASSPLRSGEKLFF.

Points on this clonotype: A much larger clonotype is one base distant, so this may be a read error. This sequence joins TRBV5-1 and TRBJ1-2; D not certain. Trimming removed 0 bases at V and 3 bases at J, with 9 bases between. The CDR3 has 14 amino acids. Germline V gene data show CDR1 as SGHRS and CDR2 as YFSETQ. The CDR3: CASSLAAADYGYTF. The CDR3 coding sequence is TGCGCCAGCAGCTTGGCGGCGGCAGACTATGGCTACACCTTC.

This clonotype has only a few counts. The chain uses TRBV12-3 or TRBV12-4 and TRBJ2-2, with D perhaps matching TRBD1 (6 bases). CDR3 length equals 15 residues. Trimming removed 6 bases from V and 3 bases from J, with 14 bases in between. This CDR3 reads CASSPTQGHTGELFF. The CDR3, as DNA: TGTGCCAGCAGCCCCACTCAGGGGCACACCGGGGAGCTGTTTTTT.